A single T cell receptor (beta chain) is shown here with its context. Only in-frame clones appear in the TCRdb table, and some are missing; sequencing was by immunoSEQ multiplex PCR. The sample has roughly 110,000 clones, about 89% seen once; the top ten hold around 4.5%. The sample comes from a study of blood T cell repertoires in COVID-19. As for the study in general: Collection of acute and convalescent COVID-19 samples took place in the United States, Italy and Spain. Nucleic acid was either cDNA or gDNA, and it came from T cells, B-cell-depleted T cells, or PBMCs.

Germline V gene sequence: CDR1 SQVTM, CDR2 ANQGSEA. V lost 7 bases to trimming and J lost 0 bases; unmatched junction nucleotides: 6. There are 13 residues in the CDR3. The sequence was obtained from a man aged 40-55 years with acute or convalescent COVID-19. V usage is TRBV29-1 and J usage is TRBJ2-7; TRBD1 agrees at 7 bases. Sequencing was done on a sample of peripheral blood. The CDR3 DNA reads as TGCAGCGCTATCCGGGACAGCTCCTACGAGCAGTACTTC. Amino acid sequence: CSAIRDSSYEQYF.